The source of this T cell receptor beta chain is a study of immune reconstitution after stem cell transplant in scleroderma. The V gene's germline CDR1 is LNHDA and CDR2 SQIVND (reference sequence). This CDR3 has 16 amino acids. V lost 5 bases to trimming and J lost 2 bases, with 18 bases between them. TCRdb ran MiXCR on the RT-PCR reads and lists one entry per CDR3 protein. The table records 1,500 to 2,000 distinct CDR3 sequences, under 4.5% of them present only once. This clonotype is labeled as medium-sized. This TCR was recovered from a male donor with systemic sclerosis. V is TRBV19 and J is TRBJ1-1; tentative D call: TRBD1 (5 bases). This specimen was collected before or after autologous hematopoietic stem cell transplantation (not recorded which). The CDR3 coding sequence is TGTGCCAGTAGTTCTTGGGACCCAACAATCAACACTGAAGCTTTCTTT. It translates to CASSSWDPTINTEAFF. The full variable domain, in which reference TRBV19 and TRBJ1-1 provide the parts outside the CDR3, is DGGITQSPKYLFRKEGQNVTLSCEQNLNHDAMYWYRQDPGQGLRLIYYSQIVNDFQKGDIAEGYSVSREKKESFPLTVTSAQKNPTAFYLCASSSWDPTINTEAFFGQGTRLTVV.